Shown below are 8 T cell receptor beta chains from a single sample sequenced in a study of T-cell reconstitution after alpha-beta-depleted transplantation in children. Unique molecular identifiers were incorporated into the prepared TCRbeta library. TCRdb re-called the PCR reads through MiXCR, storing one row per CDR3 protein. The data contain some 520,000 distinct CDR3 sequences, approximately 32% of them singletons. The sequencing used PBMCs from the stem cell graft donor, collected from the stem cell graft. The receptors come from a human donor who donated a stem cell graft to a child with aplastic anemia.

The chain recombines TRBV20-1 with TRBJ1-1, with D tentatively TRBD1 (5 bases). Germline-derived CDR1 and CDR2 are DFQATT and SNEGSKA (reference sequence). The CDR3 spans 12 residues. The CDR3 nucleotides are TGCGGTGGACTGGGGGGGAACACTGAAGCTTTCTTT. Protein: CGGLGGNTEAFF.

This rearrangement joins TRBV6-1 to TRBJ1-3; D is uncertain. V shed 6 bases and J shed 8 bases, with 14 bases lying between them. CDR3 length equals 13 residues. The germline V gene encodes CDR1 MNHNS and CDR2 SASEGT. CDR3 loop: CASRDPDQDTIYF. The DNA for the CDR3 is TGTGCCAGCAGGGACCCGGACCAGGACACCATATATTTT.

The sample holds a few counts of this clonotype. The rearrangement joins TRBV20-1 to TRBJ2-5; D tentatively fits TRBD1 or TRBD2 (5 bases each). The V gene's germline CDR1 is DFQATT and CDR2 SNEGSKA (reference sequence). V was shortened by 4 bases and J by 5 bases, with 17 bases between the two germline ends. The CDR3 is 14 residues long. The CDR3 reads CSAKTGLAGETQYF. CDR3 coding DNA: TGCAGTGCTAAAACGGGGCTCGCAGGGGAGACCCAGTACTTC.

This clonotype was seen a few times. The V gene is TRBV7-2, the J gene TRBJ1-2, with D tentatively TRBD1 (5 bases). The CDR3 covers 14 residues. Germline lookup yields CDR1 SGHTA and CDR2 FQGNSA. V lost 5 bases, J lost 4 bases, and 14 bases lay in between. The CDR3 is CASSPGGTAYGYTF. The CDR3 nucleotides are TGTGCCAGCAGCCCCGGCGGGACGGCCTATGGCTACACCTTC. Variable domain in full (rest from reference TRBV7-2 and TRBJ1-2): GAGVSQSPSNKVTEKGKDVELRCDPISGHTALYWYRQSLGQGLEFLIYFQGNSAPDKSGLPSDRFSAERTGGSVSTLTIQRTQQEDSAVYLCASSPGGTAYGYTFGSGTRLTVV.

There are a few counts of this clonotype. The V gene is TRBV4-2, the J gene TRBJ1-1; a possible D gene is TRBD1 (5 bases). Per germline, CDR1 LGHNA and CDR2 YNFKEQ. The CDR3 contains 16 residues. V was clipped by 5 bases and J by 0 bases, with 16 bases between them. CDR3 sequence (DNA): TGTGCCAGCAGCTTTTCTCTGGGGCCGATGAACACTGAAGCTTTCTTT. This encodes CASSFSLGPMNTEAFF.

This chain uses TRBV20-1 with TRBJ1-3, with D hard to call. CDR1 is DFQATT and CDR2 is SNEGSKA in the germline V gene (reference sequence). The germline V and J ends were trimmed by 0 bases and 0 bases, with 9 bases remaining between them. The CDR3 has 15 residues. The CDR3 DNA is TGCAGTGCTAGAGATTTACAGAACTCTGGAAACACCATATATTTT. Its translation is CSARDLQNSGNTIYF.

The V gene is TRBV5-1, the J gene TRBJ2-1, with 9 bases fitting TRBD2. CDR1 is SGHRS and CDR2 is YFSETQ in the germline V gene. The J segment lost 0 bases and the V segment lost 2 bases, leaving 6 bases of the junction unmatched. CDR3 length: 17 amino acids. The CDR3 nucleotides read TGCGCCAGCAGCTTACTAGCGGGTCCAAGCTCCTACAATGAGCAGTTCTTC. As protein: CASSLLAGPSSYNEQFF.

This clonotype was detected a few times. The chain joins TRBV4-1 to TRBJ1-1; D is perhaps TRBD1 (5 bases). Germline CDR1 and CDR2: MGHRA and YSYEKL. The CDR3 loop spans 15 amino acids. Trimming took off 0 bases at V and 5 bases at J, with 13 bases between the two ends. CDR3 amino acids: CASSQDEGKLTEAFF. For the CDR3, the DNA is TGCGCCAGCAGCCAAGATGAGGGGAAATTGACTGAAGCTTTCTTT.